Below, 14 T cell receptor delta chains from the same sample are listed, as sequenced in a study of gamma-delta chains in newborns, infants, children. TCRdb applied CATT to the reads for clone calling. The repertoire holds 10,000 to 14,000 delta-chain clones, roughly 8% seen once, with approximately 3.8% in the top ten. The sequenced sample was blood. The receptors were sampled from a child who was a newborn, infant or young child, either healthy, febrile or measles-vaccinated (not recorded which).

Points on this clone: The sample holds other DNA sequences that translate to the same CDR3. V gene TRDV2 combines with J gene TRDJ1; 10 bases map to TRDD3. J gave up 10 bases and V 7 bases, and 17 bases lay outside the gene matches. This CDR3 has 15 residues. Per the germline V gene, CDR1 is GEAIGNYY and CDR2 is EKD. In DNA form, the CDR3 reads TGTGCCTGCGAGTTACTGGGGGATGCTCTAGGTGGACTCATCTTT. Encoded protein: CACELLGDALGGLIF.

This clone came up a few times. This chain links TRDV1 with TRDJ1; no reliable D call. This CDR3 is 16 amino acids long. CDR1 and CDR2 from the germline V gene are TSWWSYY and QGS. V was shortened by 2 bases and J by 0 bases, with 13 bases between the two germline ends. The CDR3 coding sequence is TGTGCTCTTGGGGAAAGGTCTGTTGCGTACACCGATAAACTCATCTTT. It specifies CALGERSVAYTDKLIF.

Within the sample, this clone is medium-sized. CDR3 sequence reads: CACDTVNTRRAKLIF. The DNA of the CDR3 is TGTGCCTGTGACACCGTGAACACTAGGAGGGCTAAACTCATCTTT. V usage is TRDV2 and J usage is TRDJ1; no reliable D call. The V end lost 0 bases, the J end lost 7 bases, and 17 bases lay between the germline ends. Germline CDR1 reads GEAIGNYY; CDR2 reads EKD. The CDR3 totals 15 residues.

This clone has only a few counts. The chain couples TRDV2 to TRDJ2; TRDD3 is a possible D gene (6 bases). Between the trimmed V and J ends, which lost 0 bases and 2 bases, there was a span of 15 bases. The CDR3 runs 17 residues. CDR1 is GEAIGNYY, CDR2 EKD, per germline. CDR3 sequence: CACDTVGGRDLTAQLFF. CDR3 in DNA: TGTGCCTGTGACACCGTTGGGGGGAGGGACTTGACAGCACAACTCTTCTTT.

This clone came up a few times. The rearrangement joins TRDV2 to TRDJ1, with 9 nucleotides matching TRDD3. The CDR3 length is 15 residues. After removal of 3 bases from V and 0 bases from J, the junction contained 4 bases not matched to a gene. Germline-derived CDR1 and CDR2 are GEAIGNYY and EKD. In DNA, the CDR3 is TGTGCCTGTGACGGACTGGGGGAATACACCGATAAACTCATCTTT. It yields the protein CACDGLGEYTDKLIF.

This clone has just a few counts. Other DNA sequences of this sample code for an identical CDR3. The chain has TRDV2 and TRDJ1; the match to TRDD3 covers 7 bases. The CDR3 is 15 amino acids. Germline trimming cut 0 bases from V and 3 bases from J; bases unmatched to any gene: 6. Germline V lookup: CDR1 GEAIGNYY, CDR2 EKD. CDR3 sequence reads: CACDTVGGSADKLIF. CDR3 in DNA: TGTGCCTGTGACACCGTCGGGGGATCCGCCGATAAACTCATCTTT.

This clone came up a few times. CDR3 region: CACEPVLGDPKLIF. The DNA of the CDR3 is TGTGCCTGTGAACCCGTACTGGGGGACCCTAAACTCATCTTT. V usage is TRDV2 and J usage is TRDJ1; TRDD3 matches 9 bases. This CDR3 contains 14 residues. Trimming at V came to 4 bases and at J to 7 bases, leaving 9 bases not matched to a gene. Per germline, CDR1 GEAIGNYY and CDR2 EKD.

This clone has just a few counts. The CDR3 sequence is CALGELGPGGTDKLIF. In nucleotides, the CDR3 is TGTGCTCTTGGGGAACTAGGACCGGGGGGCACCGATAAACTCATCTTT. The chain has TRDV1 and TRDJ1, with D maybe TRDD3 (5 bases). Deletions cut 0 bases from V and 1 base from J, with 12 bases between. The germline CDR1 and CDR2 sequences are TSWWSYY and QGS. The CDR3 sequence is 16 residues long.

The chain is built from TRDV2 and TRDJ1, with 9 bases fitting TRDD3. TCRdb is silent on the J gene; assignment here came from matching the DNA to germline. Trimming removed 3 bases from V and 3 bases from J; junction bases left unmatched: 16. The CDR3 loop spans 18 amino acids. Germline V gene data show CDR1 as GEAIGNYY and CDR2 as EKD. The CDR3 nucleotides are TGTGCCTGTGACTCCCTCTTTCGCGCAGGGGGATACCCCGATAAACTCATCTTT. Amino acid sequence: CACDSLFRAGGYPDKLIF.

The chain employs TRDV2 and TRDJ3; the D gene is possibly TRDD3 (6 bases). CDR1 GEAIGNYY and CDR2 EKD come from the germline V gene. The length of the CDR3 is 19 residues. The V and J ends lost 3 bases and 0 bases respectively, with 17 bases between them. CDR3 residues: CACDSAGIPDSWDTRQMFF. For the CDR3, the DNA is TGTGCCTGTGACTCCGCGGGGATTCCCGACTCCTGGGACACCCGACAGATGTTTTTC.

This clone has only a few counts. At one end the junction does not follow the germline gene, possibly because of a read error. This specimen includes other DNA sequences encoding the same CDR3. The J gene is TRDJ1, the V gene TRDV2; 9 nucleotides align to TRDD3. This CDR3 comprises 15 residues. Germline CDR1 is GEAIGNYY and CDR2 is EKD. Here the CDR3 DNA reads TGCGCCTGTGACATACTGGGGGAGTACACCGATAAACTCATCTTT. Residues: CACDILGEYTDKLIF.

As concerns this clone: Additional DNA sequences in this sample encode the identical CDR3. V is TRDV2 and J is TRDJ1; the match to TRDD3 covers 12 bases. The germline V gene has CDR1 GEAIGNYY and CDR2 EKD. This CDR3 is 15 amino acids long. The J segment lost 3 bases and the V segment lost 3 bases, leaving 4 bases of the junction unmatched. The CDR3 protein is CACDRLGDTADKLIF. CDR3 DNA: TGTGCCTGTGACCGACTGGGGGATACAGCCGATAAACTCATCTTT.

The sample holds a few counts of this clone. The sample has other DNA sequences that encode this CDR3 too. The chain is built from TRDV2 and TRDJ3; TRDD3 matches 9 bases. Germline CDR1 and CDR2: GEAIGNYY and EKD. The J segment lost 1 base and the V segment lost 1 base, leaving 4 bases of the junction unmatched. This CDR3 region has 18 residues. The chain's CDR3 is CACDTGGYSSWDTRQMFF. The CDR3 DNA reads TGTGCCTGTGACACGGGGGGATACTCTTCCTGGGACACCCGACAGATGTTTTTC.

The chain recombines TRDV2 with TRDJ3, with 9 bases fitting TRDD3. As TCRdb names no J gene, one was assigned here on the basis of a DNA match to germline. The CDR3 runs 21 residues. The germline V gene encodes CDR1 GEAIGNYY and CDR2 EKD. Germline trimming cut 0 bases from V and 0 bases from J; bases unmatched to any gene: 11. The CDR3 DNA reads TGTGCCTGTGACACCGCTGGGGGATTCACACCTAGCTCCTGGGACACCCGACAGATGTTTTTC. It specifies CACDTAGGFTPSSWDTRQMFF.